These 24 T cell receptor beta chains share one sample of origin, sequenced in a study of blood T cell repertoires in COVID-19. Only in-frame clones appear in the TCRdb table, and some are missing; sequencing was by immunoSEQ multiplex PCR. Here the sample spans about 120,000 clones, about 84% being singletons. Sequencing was carried out using peripheral blood. Receptor source: a man aged 60 to 69 with acute or convalescent COVID-19.

The rearrangement joins TRBV27 to TRBJ1-2, with 9 bases matching TRBD1. Germline V gives CDR1 MNHEY, CDR2 SMNVEV (reference sequence). J gave up 4 bases and V 4 bases, and 13 bases lay outside the gene matches. CDR3 length: 17 amino acids. CDR3 protein: CASSSTLQGAGSYGYTF. In nucleotides, the CDR3 is TGTGCCAGCAGTTCAACCCTACAGGGGGCCGGGAGCTATGGCTACACCTTC.

This chain joins TRBV9 and TRBJ2-3; a possible D gene is TRBD1 (6 bases). The germline V gene encodes CDR1 SGDLS and CDR2 YYNGEE. V lost 4 bases, J lost 4 bases, and 13 bases lay in between. The CDR3 is made up of 14 amino acids. The CDR3 DNA reads as TGTGCCAGCAGCTACAGGGTTGGGGCAGATACGCAGTATTTT. Translation gives CASSYRVGADTQYF.

This chain uses TRBV5-1 with TRBJ2-7; the match to TRBD2 covers 10 bases. The CDR3 has 16 residues. Germline lookup yields CDR1 SGHRS and CDR2 YFSETQ. The J segment lost 5 bases and the V segment lost 1 base, leaving 9 bases of the junction unmatched. The CDR3 reads CASSLRLTSGIHEQYF. The CDR3 DNA reads TGCGCCAGCAGCTTGAGGTTAACTAGCGGGATCCACGAGCAGTACTTC. Full variable domain (outside the CDR3, taken from reference TRBV5-1 and TRBJ2-7): KAGVTQTPRYLIKTRGQQVTLSCSPISGHRSVSWYQQTPGQGLQFLFEYFSETQRNKGNFPGRFSGRQFSNSRSEMNVSTLELGDSALYLCASSLRLTSGIHEQYFGPGTRLTVT.

The chain carries TRBV7-2 and TRBJ2-1; maybe TRBD1 (6 bases). This CDR3 region has 17 residues. V was pared by 1 base and J by 5 bases, with 18 bases between. Germline V CDR1 and CDR2: SGHTA, FQGNSA. For the CDR3, the DNA is TGTGCCAGCAGCTTAGGACAGGCCCCGTTCGGGGACAATGAGCAGTTCTTC. Translated: CASSLGQAPFGDNEQFF. Variable domain in full (rest from reference TRBV7-2 and TRBJ2-1): GAGVSQSPSNKVTEKGKDVELRCDPISGHTALYWYRQSLGQGLEFLIYFQGNSAPDKSGLPSDRFSAERTGGSVSTLTIQRTQQEDSAVYLCASSLGQAPFGDNEQFFGPGTRLTVL.

This sequence joins TRBV4-1 and TRBJ2-1; a weak D match, TRBD1 (6 bases). The CDR3 runs to 13 residues. Per the germline V gene, CDR1 is MGHRA and CDR2 is YSYEKL. V was shortened by 4 bases and J by 10 bases, with 14 bases between the two germline ends. CDR3 sequence reads: CASSPRGGREQFF. CDR3 nucleotides: TGCGCCAGCAGCCCCAGGGGTGGGCGGGAGCAGTTCTTC.

V and J are TRBV27 and TRBJ2-7; 7 nucleotides agree with TRBD1. With V trimmed by 4 bases and J by 3 bases, 3 bases remained unmatched. This CDR3 comprises 13 residues. The V gene's germline CDR1 is MNHEY and CDR2 SMNVEV (reference sequence). This CDR3 is CASSSDRVYEQYF. DNA for the CDR3: TGTGCCAGCAGTTCAGACAGGGTCTACGAGCAGTACTTC.

Details on this clone: A much larger clonotype is one base distant, so this may be a read error. J is TRBJ2-7 and V is TRBV11-2; the D gene is possibly TRBD1 (6 bases). CDR1 and CDR2 from the germline V gene are SGHAT and FQNNGV. With 3 bases removed from V and 3 bases from J, the gap between germline ends came to 6 bases. CDR3 size: 12 residues. In DNA, the CDR3 is TGTGCCAGCAGCTTGGACAGCTACGAGCAGTACTTC. Protein: CASSLDSYEQYF.

V and J are TRBV27 and TRBJ2-5; 10 positions agree with TRBD1. Looked up from germline, CDR1 is MNHEY and CDR2 is SMNVEV (reference sequence). The CDR3 spans 15 residues. J lost 5 bases, V lost 3 bases, and 6 bases had no gene match. This CDR3 is CASSFGQGVVETQYF. For the CDR3, the DNA is TGTGCCAGCAGTTTTGGACAGGGGGTTGTGGAGACCCAGTACTTC.

Comment on this clone: The same CDR3 is also encoded by other DNA sequences in this sample. V gene TRBV18 combines with J gene TRBJ2-2, with 12 bases that match TRBD1. The CDR3 has 16 residues. Germline values: CDR1 KGHSH, CDR2 LQKENI. The ends lost 3 bases at V and 5 bases at J; junction bases unmatched: 4. CDR3 DNA sequence: TGTGCCAGCTCACCTCCGGGACAGGGGGCGACCGGGGAGCTGTTTTTT. Amino acid sequence: CASSPPGQGATGELFF.

The V gene is TRBV27, the J gene TRBJ1-5; D might be TRBD1 (5 bases). Trimming took off 5 bases at V and 2 bases at J, with 16 bases between the two ends. This CDR3 has 16 residues. The germline V gene has CDR1 MNHEY and CDR2 SMNVEV (reference sequence). The CDR3 DNA sequence: TGTGCCAGCAGTCACGACGGGGGGGTCGGCAATCAGCCCCAGCATTTT. This sequence encodes CASSHDGGVGNQPQHF.

V is TRBV29-1 and J is TRBJ2-7; 9 bases align to TRBD2. V was clipped by 6 bases and J by 3 bases; unmatched bases: 9. Germline V CDR1 and CDR2: SQVTM, ANQGSEA. The CDR3 loop spans 14 amino acids. CDR3 loop: CSVSPRLADYEQYF. In DNA form, the CDR3 reads TGCAGCGTCTCACCGAGACTAGCGGACTACGAGCAGTACTTC.

V and J are TRBV5-4 and TRBJ2-3; D remains ambiguous. V dropped 2 bases and J dropped 1 base, with 5 bases sitting between them. The CDR3 is made up of 13 amino acids. Germline lookup yields CDR1 SGHNT and CDR2 YYREEE (reference sequence). The chain's CDR3 is CASSFGRTDTQYF. The DNA of the CDR3 is TGTGCCAGCAGCTTCGGTCGCACAGATACGCAGTATTTT.

This chain uses TRBV5-1 with TRBJ2-7, with 9 bases aligning to TRBD2. Germline-derived CDR1 and CDR2 are SGHRS and YFSETQ. This CDR3 contains 18 residues. The J segment lost 3 bases and the V segment lost 0 bases, leaving 13 bases of the junction unmatched. The CDR3, as DNA: TGCGCCAGCAGCTTGGCCCCCAGGGGTAGCGGGAGATTCTACGAGCAGTACTTC. Its protein is CASSLAPRGSGRFYEQYF.

The chain carries TRBV9 and TRBJ2-7; maybe TRBD2 (5 bases). The germline CDR1 and CDR2 sequences are SGDLS and YYNGEE. The CDR3 runs 15 residues. V was trimmed by 0 bases and J by 5 bases, leaving 15 bases between them. This chain's CDR3 is CASSVGGDPSHEQYF. The CDR3 coding sequence is TGTGCCAGCAGCGTAGGGGGAGACCCGTCCCACGAGCAGTACTTC.

The genes are TRBV12-3 or TRBV12-4 and TRBJ1-3; D ambiguous. The CDR3 is made up of 12 amino acids. V lost 6 bases, J lost 4 bases, and 7 bases lay in between. The DNA for the CDR3 is TGTGCCAGCAGGTCGGGAGGAAACACCATATATTTT. This sequence encodes CASRSGGNTIYF.

J is TRBJ1-4 and V is TRBV3-1 (or the pseudogene TRBV3-2); D unresolved. Per germline, CDR1 LGHDT and CDR2 YNNKEL (reference sequence). Trimming took 5 bases from V and 4 from J, leaving 11 bases between them. The CDR3 has 14 residues. The chain's CDR3 is CASSEQRFNEKLFF. The CDR3 DNA reads as TGTGCCAGCAGCGAACAGAGATTTAATGAAAAACTGTTTTTT.

A few counts support this clone. This rearrangement joins TRBV6-1 to TRBJ1-2; maybe TRBD1 (6 bases). CDR1 is MNHNS, CDR2 SASEGT, per germline. This CDR3 is 14 amino acids long. V was pared by 2 bases and J by 4 bases, with 11 bases between. CDR3 nucleotide sequence: TGTGCCAGCAGTGAATCCCAGGGGCCCTATGGCTACACCTTC. Amino acid sequence: CASSESQGPYGYTF.

This sequence joins TRBV5-5 and TRBJ2-7; 9 bases map to TRBD2. Germline V gene sequence: CDR1 SGHKS, CDR2 YYEKEE (reference sequence). V lost 4 bases, J lost 0 bases, and 8 bases stayed unmatched. The CDR3 extends over 16 amino acids. The CDR3 DNA reads as TGTGCCAGCAGCCGTCTGACTAGCGGAGCCTCCTACGAGCAGTACTTC. Translated, it gives CASSRLTSGASYEQYF.

The V and J genes are TRBV6-2 or TRBV6-3 and TRBJ2-3; D call uncertain. The germline V and J ends were trimmed by 5 bases and 7 bases, with 10 bases remaining between them. Germline loops: CDR1 MNHEY, CDR2 SVGEGT. There are 12 residues in the CDR3. For the CDR3, the DNA is TGTGCCAGCAGTCCCTCGCTAAATACGCAGTATTTT. It is translated as CASSPSLNTQYF.

The rearrangement joins TRBV5-1 to TRBJ1-1, with D possibly TRBD1 on 6 matching bases. CDR3 length equals 15 residues. The V end was cut by 0 bases, the J end by 0 bases, with 9 bases between. Germline CDR1 is SGHRS and CDR2 is YFSETQ. The CDR3 bases are TGCGCCAGCAGCTTGGTTGGACAGCTGAACACTGAAGCTTTCTTT. This translates into CASSLVGQLNTEAFF.

Remarks on this clone: The sample holds other DNA sequences that translate to the same CDR3. The V and J genes are TRBV3-1 (or the pseudogene TRBV3-2) and TRBJ2-7; TRBD2 matches 7 bases. Germline V gene data show CDR1 as LGHDT and CDR2 as YNNKEL (reference sequence). With V trimmed by 0 bases and J by 6 bases, 2 bases remained unmatched. The CDR3 length is 13 residues. CDR3 sequence: CASSQEGGSEQYF. The CDR3 bases are TGTGCCAGCAGCCAAGAGGGGGGGTCCGAGCAGTACTTC.

V usage is TRBV9 and J usage is TRBJ2-1; perhaps TRBD2 as D (6 bases). Trimming cost V 0 bases and J 8 bases, with 6 bases left between them. This CDR3 comprises 12 residues. Germline loops: CDR1 SGDLS, CDR2 YYNGEE. In nucleotides, the CDR3 is TGTGCCAGCAGCGTAGGGGAGGATGAGCAGTTCTTC. Its protein is CASSVGEDEQFF.

This chain links TRBV6-5 with TRBJ1-5; TRBD1 might be the D (5 bases). Trimming shortened V by 7 bases and J by 2 bases, and 15 bases separated the two germline ends. Germline V gene data show CDR1 as MNHEY and CDR2 as SVGAGI. The CDR3 extends over 15 amino acids. The chain's CDR3 is CASNLGVGGNQPQHF. The DNA for the CDR3 is TGTGCCAGCAACCTAGGGGTAGGGGGCAATCAGCCCCAGCATTTT.

V usage is TRBV27 and J usage is TRBJ2-2; no definite D call. The CDR3 runs 15 residues. The V and J ends lost 0 bases and 0 bases respectively, with 5 bases between them. Germline loops: CDR1 MNHEY, CDR2 SMNVEV (reference sequence). The chain's CDR3 is CASSLSQANTGELFF. CDR3 DNA: TGTGCCAGCAGTTTATCTCAGGCGAACACCGGGGAGCTGTTTTTT.